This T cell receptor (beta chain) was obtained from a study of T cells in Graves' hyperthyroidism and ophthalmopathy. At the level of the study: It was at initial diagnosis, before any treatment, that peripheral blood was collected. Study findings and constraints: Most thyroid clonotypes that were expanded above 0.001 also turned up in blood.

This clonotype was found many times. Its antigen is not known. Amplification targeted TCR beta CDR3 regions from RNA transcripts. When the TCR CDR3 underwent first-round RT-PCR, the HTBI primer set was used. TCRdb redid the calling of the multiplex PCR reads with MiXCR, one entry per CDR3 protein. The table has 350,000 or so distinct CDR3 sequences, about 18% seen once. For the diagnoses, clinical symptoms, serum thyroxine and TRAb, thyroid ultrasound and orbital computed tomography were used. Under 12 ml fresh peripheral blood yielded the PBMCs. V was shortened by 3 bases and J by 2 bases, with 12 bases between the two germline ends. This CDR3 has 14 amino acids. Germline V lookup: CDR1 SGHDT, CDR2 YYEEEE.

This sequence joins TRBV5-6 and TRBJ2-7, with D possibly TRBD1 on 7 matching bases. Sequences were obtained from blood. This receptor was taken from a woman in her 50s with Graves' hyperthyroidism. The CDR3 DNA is TGTGCCAGCAGCTGGGGAGGACAGGCCTACGAGCAGTACTTC. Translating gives CASSWGGQAYEQYF.